The 15 T cell receptor beta chains listed next were all sequenced from one sample in a study of cytomegalovirus exposure and HLA in healthy donors. The primer mix had 60 Vbeta and 13 Jbeta primers. Some clones are missing from TCRdb's copy, which holds only in-frame ones; the method was immunoSEQ multiplex PCR. The table shows some 210,000 clones, with approximately 80% occurring only once. Sequencing used PBMCs. Receptors originate from a woman aged 45-60 years in good health and CMV-seropositive.

The chain combines TRBV7-3 with TRBJ2-3; D is unclear. The germline V gene encodes CDR1 SGHTA and CDR2 FQGTGA. V shed 5 bases and J shed 8 bases, with 8 bases lying between them. The CDR3 sequence is 11 residues long. The CDR3 region has the DNA TGTGCCAGCAGCCCCCTCGGTACGCAGTATTTT. It codes for CASSPLGTQYF.

The chain joins TRBV2 to TRBJ2-1; TRBD2 agrees at 14 bases. Germline CDR1 reads SNHLY; CDR2 reads FYNNEI. Trimming cost V 7 bases and J 12 bases; bases outside gene matches: 8. This CDR3 comprises 14 residues. This CDR3 reads CASKAGTSGGGQFF. CDR3 DNA: TGTGCCAGCAAAGCCGGGACTAGCGGGGGTGGGCAGTTCTTC.

The chain carries TRBV28 and TRBJ1-1; D possibly corresponds to TRBD1 (6 bases). V lost 2 bases and J lost 10, with 17 bases in between. Germline loops: CDR1 MDHEN, CDR2 SYDVKM. The CDR3 consists of 14 residues. CDR3 in DNA: TGTGCCAGCAGTTTACAGCACAGGGTCAACGGAGCTTTCTTT. Translating gives CASSLQHRVNGAFF. Full variable domain (missing parts from reference TRBV28 and TRBJ1-1): DVKVTQSSRYLVKRTGEKVFLECVQDMDHENMFWYRQDPGLGLRLIYFSYDVKMKEKGDIPEGYSVSREKKERFSLILESASTNQTSMYLCASSLQHRVNGAFFGQGTRLTVV.

The chain links TRBV11-2 to TRBJ2-5, with a tentative D call TRBD1 (5 bases). This CDR3 has 15 amino acids. Trimming stripped 2 bases from V and 5 bases from J, with 15 bases between. Germline CDR1 and CDR2: SGHAT and FQNNGV. The CDR3 is CASSLSNRFGETQYF. CDR3 in DNA: TGTGCCAGCAGCTTAAGCAACAGGTTCGGGGAGACCCAGTACTTC.

This rearrangement joins TRBV15 to TRBJ1-1, with no clear D. The germline CDR1 and CDR2 sequences are LNHNV and YYDKDF (reference sequence). The CDR3 loop spans 15 amino acids. Trimming removed 4 bases at V and 2 bases at J, with 14 bases between. The CDR3 DNA is TGTGCCACCAGCACCCCGCGGAGGTTAAACACTGAAGCTTTCTTT. It specifies CATSTPRRLNTEAFF.

The chain carries TRBV12-5 and TRBJ1-1, with D unclear. CDR3 length equals 16 residues. The V and J ends lost 2 bases and 8 bases respectively, with 21 bases between them. Germline CDR1 and CDR2: LGHNT and FRNRAP. The CDR3 spells CASGLSFQKGTGEAFF. Written as DNA, the CDR3 is TGTGCTAGTGGTTTGTCCTTCCAAAAGGGAACGGGGGAAGCTTTCTTT.

The chain joins TRBV4-1 to TRBJ2-7, with 7 bases aligning to TRBD2. J lost 4 bases, V lost 1 base, and 7 bases had no gene match. CDR1 is MGHRA, CDR2 YSYEKL, per germline. The CDR3 has 15 amino acids. The CDR3 nucleotides are TGCGCCAGCAGCCAAGGAGGCGGGGGAAAGTACGAGCAGTACTTC. Translated, it gives CASSQGGGGKYEQYF.

V usage is TRBV7-2 and J usage is TRBJ1-2, with D tentatively TRBD1 (6 bases). The CDR3 has 14 amino acids. Trimming shortened V by 2 bases and J by 4 bases, and 11 bases separated the two germline ends. Per the germline V gene, CDR1 is SGHTA and CDR2 is FQGNSA. CDR3 in amino acids: CASSLSQGPYGYTF. In DNA, the CDR3 is TGTGCCAGCAGCTTATCCCAGGGGCCCTATGGCTACACCTTC.

The table lists this clone with a few counts. The chain employs TRBV4-2 and TRBJ1-2; D may be TRBD1 (6 bases). CDR3 length equals 12 residues. Per germline, CDR1 LGHNA and CDR2 YNFKEQ. V lost 0 bases, J lost 8 bases, and 7 bases lay in between. The CDR3 region has the DNA TGTGCCAGCAGCCAAGAGCAGGGGGGCTACACCTTC. Its protein product is CASSQEQGGYTF.

The rearrangement joins TRBV19 to TRBJ2-1; the D gene is possibly TRBD2 (7 bases). Germline CDR1 reads LNHDA; CDR2 reads SQIVND (reference sequence). Deletions cut 7 bases from V and 9 bases from J, with 22 bases between. The CDR3 runs to 15 residues. The CDR3 loop is CASNPHGGPGGEQFF. CDR3 DNA: TGTGCCAGTAACCCCCACGGGGGGCCCGGGGGTGAGCAGTTCTTC.

The chain links TRBV7-9 to TRBJ2-7; a weak D match, TRBD2 (5 bases). The CDR3 spans 13 residues. Trimming cost V 1 base and J 3 bases, with 7 bases left between them. CDR1 SEHNR and CDR2 FQNEAQ come from the germline V gene (reference sequence). CDR3 DNA: TGTGCCAGCAGCTTAGGGGGAGACTACGAGCAGTACTTC. It translates to CASSLGGDYEQYF.

Details on this clone: At one boundary the junction diverges from the germline segment, which might be a read error. Other DNA sequences in this specimen translate into the identical CDR3. As DNA, the CDR3 is TGCGCCAGCAGCCCCCTGACAGATTCCCCCCTCCACTTT. It specifies CASSPLTDSPLHF. The genes are TRBV5-1 and TRBJ1-6; tentative D call: TRBD1 (5 bases). CDR1 and CDR2 (germline): SGHRS, YFSETQ. CDR3 length: 13 residues.

The chain is built from TRBV6-1 and TRBJ2-2; D perhaps matches TRBD2 (5 bases). The CDR3 runs to 14 residues. Per germline, CDR1 MNHNS and CDR2 SASEGT. V lost 8 bases, J lost 3 bases, and 13 bases lay in between. CDR3 in DNA: TGTGCCAGCCATCAAGCCGGGGACACCGGGGAGCTGTTTTTT. Amino acid sequence: CASHQAGDTGELFF.

The chain employs TRBV6-4 and TRBJ2-2; possibly TRBD2 for D (5 bases). V gave up 2 bases and J gave up 4 bases, with 8 bases separating them. The CDR3 length is 14 residues. Germline CDR1 MRHNA, CDR2 SNTAGT. Written as DNA, the CDR3 is TGTGCCAGCAGTGACGGGGAGAGCACCGGGGAGCTGTTTTTT. Its protein product is CASSDGESTGELFF.

J is TRBJ2-7 and V is TRBV6-6; TRBD1 agrees at 10 bases. Looked up from germline, CDR1 is MNHNY and CDR2 is SVGAGI (reference sequence). Trimming at V came to 6 bases and at J to 4 bases, leaving 9 bases not matched to a gene. CDR3 length: 15 amino acids. CDR3 sequence: CASSRLGQGEYEQYF. CDR3 coding DNA: TGTGCCAGCAGCCGACTTGGACAGGGGGAGTACGAGCAGTACTTC.